This is a list of T cell receptor beta chains from one sample in a study of cytomegalovirus exposure and HLA in healthy donors. Generated by immunoSEQ multiplex PCR, the TCRdb table keeps only in-frame clones and is missing some. Among some 130,000 clones listed, 70% to 85% were seen once. The sample taken for sequencing was PBMCs. The source is a man aged 30 to 45 in good health and CMV-seropositive. Both conserved end residues are part of each CDR3. A D gene is named only where the DNA matches it firmly. Some rows have no size entry. The others give once, few or many, or a class for an expanded clone.

cdr3_nt cdr3_aa d_call v_call clone_size j_call cdr3_length
TGTGCCAGCAGCTTAGGGACTAGCATGGAGACCCAGTACTTC CASSLGTSMETQYF TRBD2 TRBV7-6 NA TRBJ2-5 14
TGCAGCGTTGCAGGGGGTAGCAATCAGCCCCAGCATTTT CSVAGGSNQPQHF TRBD1 TRBV29-1 NA TRBJ1-5 13
TGTGCCAGCAGCTTTAGCAAGATAGATCCAGGGGACGAGCAGTACTTC CASSFSKIDPGDEQYF NA TRBV7-9 NA TRBJ2-7 16
TGCGCCAGCAGCTACCCCCGGGACAGGGGTATTGGCTATGGCTACACCTTC CASSYPRDRGIGYGYTF TRBD1 TRBV4-1 once TRBJ1-2 17
TGTGCCAGCAGCAAGAAGGACAGACCATTCCAAGAGACCCAGTACTTC CASSKKDRPFQETQYF NA TRBV11-2 few TRBJ2-5 16
TGTGCCAGCAGCCTAGGACTAGCGGGAGGGCCCTCCTACAATGAGCAGTTCTTC CASSLGLAGGPSYNEQFF TRBD2 TRBV11-3 NA TRBJ2-1 18
TGTGCCAGCAATCTACAGGTCTACGAGCAGTACTTC CASNLQVYEQYF NA TRBV6-5 NA TRBJ2-7 12
TGTGCCAGCAGCTTATGGGGGACAGGGGACACAGATACGCAGTATTTT CASSLWGTGDTDTQYF TRBD1 TRBV7-9 NA TRBJ2-3 16
TGTGCCAGCAGCGCTAGGACTAGCGGGGACAATGAGCAGTTCTTC CASSARTSGDNEQFF TRBD2 TRBV7-6 NA TRBJ2-1 15
TGTGCCAGCAGTGACCTCGGGGGGAACACCGGGGAGCTGTTTTTT CASSDLGGNTGELFF NA TRBV6-6 NA TRBJ2-2 15
TGTGCCAGCTCACCAAAACAGGGACCCTCCTACGAGCAGTACTTC CASSPKQGPSYEQYF NA TRBV18 NA TRBJ2-7 15
TGTGCCAGTAATAATCCCCCGGGGGGTGCCCCCGGGGAGCTGTTTTTT CASNNPPGGAPGELFF TRBD2 TRBV19 NA TRBJ2-2 16
TGTGCCAGCACCACCGGGGGGGGTAGGGAGACCCAGTACTTC CASTTGGGRETQYF TRBD2 TRBV10-3 NA TRBJ2-5 14
TGTGCCATCCTGCGGGACAGGGACACTGAAGCTTTCTTT CAILRDRDTEAFF TRBD1 TRBV10-3 NA TRBJ1-1 13
TGTGCCAGCAGCCTGCGGGGTAACCAGAACACCGGGGAGCTGTTTTTT CASSLRGNQNTGELFF NA TRBV11-2 few TRBJ2-2 16
TGTGCCAGCAGCTCCCGGGACAGGGGTTCGAACACCGGGGAGCTGTTTTTT CASSSRDRGSNTGELFF TRBD1 TRBV5-6 NA TRBJ2-2 17
TGTGCCAGCAGACCCATTAGCGGGATAATATACGAGCAGTACTTC CASRPISGIIYEQYF TRBD2 TRBV27 NA TRBJ2-7 15
TGTGCCACCAATATAGGTAGCGGGCCCCTGAATGAGCAGTTCTTC CATNIGSGPLNEQFF TRBD2 TRBV15 NA TRBJ2-1 15
TGTGCCAGCAGTTACTTCGGGGGCTACGAGCAGTACTTC CASSYFGGYEQYF NA TRBV6-6 NA TRBJ2-7 13
TGTGCCAGCACAGCTAGCAGCACCGGGGAGCTGTTTTTT CASTASSTGELFF NA TRBV2 NA TRBJ2-2 13
TGTGCCAGCAGCGAAACAGGGACAGATACGCAGTATTTT CASSETGTDTQYF NA TRBV13 NA TRBJ2-3 13
TGCGCCAGCAGCCCCCCCGGGACAGGGAACTATGGCTACACCTTC CASSPPGTGNYGYTF TRBD1 TRBV4-1 NA TRBJ1-2 15
TGTGCCAGCAGTGTCCAGGGGGCGGCTGGAAACACCATATATTTT CASSVQGAAGNTIYF TRBD1 TRBV25-1 NA TRBJ1-3 15
TGTGCCAGCAGTATCCAGGGGGATACGCAGTATTTT CASSIQGDTQYF NA TRBV7-3 many TRBJ2-3 12
TGTGCCAGCAGCGCCCAGACAACGGATGGCTACACCTTC CASSAQTTDGYTF NA TRBV6-1 NA TRBJ1-2 13
TGTGCCAGCAGTCCACTTGACAGGAACACCGGGGAGCTGTTTTTT CASSPLDRNTGELFF NA TRBV27 NA TRBJ2-2 15
TGTGCCAGCAGTGAAGCGGGACAGGGGCCTTATGGCTACACCTTC CASSEAGQGPYGYTF TRBD1 TRBV6-1 NA TRBJ1-2 15